This T cell receptor beta chain derives from a study of cytomegalovirus exposure and HLA in healthy donors. The PCR was carried out with 60 Vbeta primers and 13 Jbeta primers. Some clones are missing from TCRdb's copy, which holds only in-frame ones; the method was immunoSEQ multiplex PCR. Altogether 100,000 or so clones are present, over 65% being singletons, with the ten largest covering 3.5% to 5.5%. Study findings and constraints: Within a later analysis, the majority of CMV-associated TCR beta chains appeared HLA-restricted. Follow-up analysis later connected one missense variant in DCLRE1C with trimming of TCR beta V- and J-genes. Upon later analysis, HLA-associated TCR beta chains proved more clonally expanded than other, equally common chains. Later analysis reportedly placed an Asian-associated ancestry cluster below the approximately 650-donor mean in N-insertions.

In the case of this clone: Its cognate antigen is unknown.

The sequence was collected from a woman in her thirties or forties in good health and CMV-seropositive. Sequenced input: PBMCs.

CDR3 DNA: TGCAGCGTTGATGGGGGAGGGCCCAATGAGCAGTTCTTC. Its translation is CSVDGGGPNEQFF. J is TRBJ2-1 and V is TRBV29-1, with 7 bases lining up with TRBD2. Germline trimming cut 3 bases from V and 6 bases from J; bases unmatched to any gene: 5. The CDR3 totals 13 residues. Germline assignment: CDR1 SQVTM and CDR2 ANQGSEA.